This T cell receptor beta chain was sequenced during a study of blood T cell repertoires in COVID-19. Study as a whole: Nucleic acid was either cDNA or gDNA, and it came from T cells, B-cell-depleted T cells, or PBMCs.

Per the authors' pipeline: Cell counts per sample came from amplifying reference gene primers. The method was immunoSEQ multiplex PCR; TCRdb's version includes in-frame clones alone and lacks a portion of them. V and J calls and clone size are as listed in that table; D and trimming were resolved from the DNA. Altogether about 260,000 clones are present, 83% being singletons, with the ten largest covering 8.5% to 9.5%. Only one count was recorded for this clone. Trimming cost V 4 bases and J 9 bases; bases outside gene matches: 9. This CDR3 is built from 15 residues. Germline loops: CDR1 LGHDT, CDR2 YNNKEL (reference sequence).

The sequence came from a woman between 45 and 65 years old who had recovered from COVID-19. V is TRBV3-1 (or the pseudogene TRBV3-2) and J is TRBJ1-6; TRBD1 agrees at 7 bases. Sequenced material: peripheral blood. The CDR3 DNA follows: TGTGCCAGCAGCCCCCGGACAGGTTTTATTTCACCCCTCCACTTT. It specifies CASSPRTGFISPLHF.